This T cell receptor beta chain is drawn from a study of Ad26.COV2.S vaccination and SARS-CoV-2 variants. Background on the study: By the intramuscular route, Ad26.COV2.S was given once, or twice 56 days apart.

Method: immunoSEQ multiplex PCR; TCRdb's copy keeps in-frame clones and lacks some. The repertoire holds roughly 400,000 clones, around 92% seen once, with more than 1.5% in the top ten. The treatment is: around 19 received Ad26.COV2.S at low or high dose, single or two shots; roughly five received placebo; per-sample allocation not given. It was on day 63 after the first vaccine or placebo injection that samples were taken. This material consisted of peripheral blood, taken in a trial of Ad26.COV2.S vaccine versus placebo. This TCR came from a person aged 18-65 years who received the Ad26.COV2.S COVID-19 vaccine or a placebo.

Written as DNA, the CDR3 is TGTGCCAGCAGCTTCCGGGACAGGATCCGTGGGGACTATGGCTACACCTTC. Protein sequence: CASSFRDRIRGDYGYTF. This chain links TRBV11-2 with TRBJ1-2; 8 nucleotides line up with TRBD1. V shed 3 bases, J shed 3 bases, and the junction held 12 bases outside the gene matches. The CDR3 runs to 17 residues. Germline CDR1 reads SGHAT; CDR2 reads FQNNGV. The whole variable domain, filled in from reference TRBV11-2 and TRBJ1-2, reads EAGVAQSPRYKIIEKRQSVAFWCNPISGHATLYWYQQILGQGPKLLIQFQNNGVVDDSQLPKDRFSAERLKGVDSTLKIQPAKLEDSAVYLCASSFRDRIRGDYGYTFGSGTRLTVV.